This T cell receptor (beta chain) derives from a study of T cell clusters in autoimmune cytopenias. Tens of thousands of genome equivalents of blood DNA were amplified for TRB. One tube held mixed TRB-A and TRB-B primer pools for touch-down PCR. From its re-call of the multiplex PCR reads, TCRdb lists each CDR3 protein once, without DNA. The sample includes roughly 8,000 distinct CDR3 sequences. The CDR3 has 12 amino acids. Per germline, CDR1 DFQATT and CDR2 SNEGSKA (reference sequence). The rearrangement uses TRBV20-1 and TRBJ2-1; TCRdb names TRBD1, which stays unverified in the absence of DNA. This TCR was sampled from a human donor with an autoimmune cytopenia or autoimmune hepatitis (not recorded which). Sequenced sample: peripheral blood. CDR3 amino acids: CSAVLFRDEQFF.